This T cell receptor (beta chain) is drawn from a study of blood T cells in healthy people across ages. A second PCR of roughly 7 to 11 cycles used a sample-barcoded 5' primer and a J-beta primer mix. MiXCR, run by TCRdb on the 5' RACE reads, gives a single entry per CDR3 protein. The data hold some 1.8 million distinct CDR3 sequences, with 35% to 50% observed a single time. The V gene's germline CDR1 is SGHNT and CDR2 YYREEE (reference sequence). The V and J ends lost 4 bases and 4 bases respectively, with 20 bases between them. The CDR3 totals 16 residues. This clonotype was found a few times. The J gene is TRBJ2-5, the V gene TRBV5-4, with D perhaps TRBD1 or TRBD2 (5 bases each). The TCR comes from a human donor in good health. The sample comprised blood. The CDR3 loop reads CASSPDGTRARETQYF. CDR3 in DNA: TGTGCCAGCAGCCCTGATGGGACCAGAGCGAGAGAGACCCAGTACTTC. The full variable domain, completed using reference TRBV5-4 and TRBJ2-5, is ETGVTQSPTHLIKTRGQQVTLRCSSQSGHNTVSWYQQALGQGPQFIFQYYREEENGRGNFPPRFSGLQFPNYSSELNVNALELDDSALYLCASSPDGTRARETQYFGPGTRLLVL.